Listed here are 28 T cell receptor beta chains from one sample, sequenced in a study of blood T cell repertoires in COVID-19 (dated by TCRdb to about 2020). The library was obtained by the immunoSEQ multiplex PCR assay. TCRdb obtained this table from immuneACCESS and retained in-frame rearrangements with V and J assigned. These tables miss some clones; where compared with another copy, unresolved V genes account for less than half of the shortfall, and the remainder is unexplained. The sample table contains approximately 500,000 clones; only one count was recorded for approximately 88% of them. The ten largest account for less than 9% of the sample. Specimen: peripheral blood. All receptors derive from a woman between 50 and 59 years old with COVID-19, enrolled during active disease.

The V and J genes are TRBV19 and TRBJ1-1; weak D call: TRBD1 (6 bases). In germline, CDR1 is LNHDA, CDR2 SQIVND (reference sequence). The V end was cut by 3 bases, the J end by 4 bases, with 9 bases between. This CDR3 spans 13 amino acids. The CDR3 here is CASSMPRGTEAFF. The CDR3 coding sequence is TGTGCCAGTAGTATGCCCAGGGGCACTGAAGCTTTCTTT.

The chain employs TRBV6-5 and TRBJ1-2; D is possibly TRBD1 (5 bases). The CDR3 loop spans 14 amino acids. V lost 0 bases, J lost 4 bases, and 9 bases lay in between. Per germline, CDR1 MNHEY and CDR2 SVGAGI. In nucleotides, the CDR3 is TGTGCCAGCAGTTACTCTGCCAGGGCCTATGGCTACACCTTC. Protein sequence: CASSYSARAYGYTF.

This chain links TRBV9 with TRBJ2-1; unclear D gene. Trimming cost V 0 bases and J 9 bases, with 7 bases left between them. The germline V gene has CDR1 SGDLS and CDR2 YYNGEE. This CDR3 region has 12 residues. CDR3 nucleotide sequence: TGTGCCAGCAGCGTAGCAGAGGTTGAGCAGTTCTTC. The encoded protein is CASSVAEVEQFF.

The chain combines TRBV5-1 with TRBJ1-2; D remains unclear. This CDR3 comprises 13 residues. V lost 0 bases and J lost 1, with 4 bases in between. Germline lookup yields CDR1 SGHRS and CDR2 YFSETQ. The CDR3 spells CASSLGDNYGYTF. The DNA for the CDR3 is TGCGCCAGCAGCTTGGGAGATAACTATGGCTACACCTTC.

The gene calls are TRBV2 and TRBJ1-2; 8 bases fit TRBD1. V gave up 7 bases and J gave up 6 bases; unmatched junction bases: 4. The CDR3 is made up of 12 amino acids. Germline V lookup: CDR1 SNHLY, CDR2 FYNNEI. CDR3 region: CASNEDRDGYTF. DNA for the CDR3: TGTGCCAGCAATGAGGACAGGGATGGCTACACCTTC.

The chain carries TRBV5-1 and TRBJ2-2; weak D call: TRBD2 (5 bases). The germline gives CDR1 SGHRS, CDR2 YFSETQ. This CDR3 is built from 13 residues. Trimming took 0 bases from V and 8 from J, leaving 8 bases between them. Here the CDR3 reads CASSLVVAGELFF. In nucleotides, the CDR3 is TGCGCCAGCAGCTTGGTAGTAGCGGGGGAGCTGTTTTTT.

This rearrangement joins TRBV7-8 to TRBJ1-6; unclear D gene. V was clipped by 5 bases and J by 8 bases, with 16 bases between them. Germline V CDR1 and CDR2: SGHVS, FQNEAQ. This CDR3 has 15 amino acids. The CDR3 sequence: CASSRLDWTDSPLHF. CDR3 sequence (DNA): TGTGCCAGCAGCCGTCTGGACTGGACCGATTCACCCCTCCACTTT.

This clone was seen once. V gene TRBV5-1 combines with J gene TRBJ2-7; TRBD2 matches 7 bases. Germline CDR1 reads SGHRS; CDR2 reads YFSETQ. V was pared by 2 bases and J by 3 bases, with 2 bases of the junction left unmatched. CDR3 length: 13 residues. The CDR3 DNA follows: TGCGCCAGCAGCTTAACGGGGGGCTACGAGCAGTACTTC. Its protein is CASSLTGGYEQYF.

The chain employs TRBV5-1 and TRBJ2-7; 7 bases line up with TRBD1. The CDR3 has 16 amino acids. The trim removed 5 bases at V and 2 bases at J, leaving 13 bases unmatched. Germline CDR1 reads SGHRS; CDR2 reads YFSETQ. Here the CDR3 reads CASRRSIGQVAYEQYF. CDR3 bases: TGCGCCAGCAGACGGAGCATTGGACAGGTCGCCTACGAGCAGTACTTC.

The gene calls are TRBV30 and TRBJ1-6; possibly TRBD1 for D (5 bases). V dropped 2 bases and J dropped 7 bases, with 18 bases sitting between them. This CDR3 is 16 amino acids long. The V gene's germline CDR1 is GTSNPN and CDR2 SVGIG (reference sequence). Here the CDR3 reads CAWSPPQEFANSPLHF. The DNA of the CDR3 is TGTGCCTGGAGTCCCCCACAGGAGTTTGCGAATTCACCCCTCCACTTT.

The CDR3 DNA is TGTGCCAGCAGTTACTCACAGGGAGTCTACGAGCAGTACTTC. It yields the protein CASSYSQGVYEQYF. This rearrangement joins TRBV6-5 to TRBJ2-7, with D possibly matching TRBD1 (6 bases). The length of the CDR3 is 14 residues. Germline values: CDR1 MNHEY, CDR2 SVGAGI. Trimming took 0 bases from V and 3 from J, leaving 9 bases between them.

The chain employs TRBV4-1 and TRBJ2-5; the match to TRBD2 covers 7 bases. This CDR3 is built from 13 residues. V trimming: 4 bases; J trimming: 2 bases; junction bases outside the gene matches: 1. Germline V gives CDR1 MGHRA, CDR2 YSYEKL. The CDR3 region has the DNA TGCGCCAGCAGCCCGGGGGGTCAAGAGACCCAGTACTTC. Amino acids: CASSPGGQETQYF.

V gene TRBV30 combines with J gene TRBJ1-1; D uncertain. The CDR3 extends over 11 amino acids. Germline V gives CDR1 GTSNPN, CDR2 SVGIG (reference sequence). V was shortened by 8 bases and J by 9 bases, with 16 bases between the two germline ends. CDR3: CALEGFGKAFF. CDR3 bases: TGTGCCCTGGAGGGCTTCGGCAAAGCTTTCTTT.

CDR3 DNA sequence: TGTGCCAGCATCCGTGGGGGACAGGGGATCGGAGCTTTCTTT. Translated, it gives CASIRGGQGIGAFF. The chain carries TRBV6-5 and TRBJ1-1, with TRBD1 identical over 10 bases. After removal of 7 bases from V and 10 bases from J, the junction contained 12 bases not matched to a gene. The CDR3 runs 14 residues. The germline gives CDR1 MNHEY, CDR2 SVGAGI.

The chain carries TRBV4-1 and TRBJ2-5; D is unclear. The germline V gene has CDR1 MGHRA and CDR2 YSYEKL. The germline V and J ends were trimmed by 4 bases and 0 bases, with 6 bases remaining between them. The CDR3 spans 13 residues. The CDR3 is CASSPRNQETQYF. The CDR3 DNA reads TGCGCCAGCAGCCCCAGGAACCAAGAGACCCAGTACTTC.

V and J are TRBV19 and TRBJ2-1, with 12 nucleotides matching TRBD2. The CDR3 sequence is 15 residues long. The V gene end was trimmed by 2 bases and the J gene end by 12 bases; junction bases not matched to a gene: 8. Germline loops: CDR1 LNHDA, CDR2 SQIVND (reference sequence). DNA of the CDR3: TGTGCCAGTAGTATATCGTCTAGCGGGGGGGCGGTGCAGTTCTTC. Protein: CASSISSSGGAVQFF.

The CDR3 region has the DNA TGTGCCAGCAGGGGGAAGGAGTTACAGGGTATTAGCACTGAAGCTTTCTTT. Protein sequence: CASRGKELQGISTEAFF. V is TRBV11-2 and J is TRBJ1-1; tentative D call: TRBD1 (6 bases). CDR3 length: 17 amino acids. V was trimmed by 6 bases and J by 4 bases, leaving 24 bases between them. Germline CDR1 SGHAT, CDR2 FQNNGV.

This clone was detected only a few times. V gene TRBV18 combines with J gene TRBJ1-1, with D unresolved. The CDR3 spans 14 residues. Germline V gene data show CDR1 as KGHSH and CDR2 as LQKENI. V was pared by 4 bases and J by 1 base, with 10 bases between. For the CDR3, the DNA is TGTGCCAGCTCACGTTCTTCACAGAACACTGAAGCTTTCTTT. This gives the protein CASSRSSQNTEAFF.

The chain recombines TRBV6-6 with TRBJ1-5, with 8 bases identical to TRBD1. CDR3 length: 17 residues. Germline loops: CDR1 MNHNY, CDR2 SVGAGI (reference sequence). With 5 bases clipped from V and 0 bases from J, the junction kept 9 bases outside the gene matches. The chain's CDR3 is CASSPWTGTHSNQPQHF. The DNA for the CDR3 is TGTGCCAGCAGTCCTTGGACAGGGACCCATAGCAATCAGCCCCAGCATTTT.

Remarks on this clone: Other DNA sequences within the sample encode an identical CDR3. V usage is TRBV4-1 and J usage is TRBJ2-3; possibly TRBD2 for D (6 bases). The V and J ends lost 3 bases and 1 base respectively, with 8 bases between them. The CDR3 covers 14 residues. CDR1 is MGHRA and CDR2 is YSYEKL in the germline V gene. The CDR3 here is CASSQSGGTDTQYF. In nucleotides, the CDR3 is TGCGCCAGCAGCCAGTCGGGGGGCACAGATACGCAGTATTTT.

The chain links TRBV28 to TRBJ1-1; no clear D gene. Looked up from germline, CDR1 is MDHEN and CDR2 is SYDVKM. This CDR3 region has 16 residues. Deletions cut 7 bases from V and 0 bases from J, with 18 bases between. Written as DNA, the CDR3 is TGTGCCAGCAAGGCTTTGGGCAGCCAAATGAACACTGAAGCTTTCTTT. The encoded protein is CASKALGSQMNTEAFF.

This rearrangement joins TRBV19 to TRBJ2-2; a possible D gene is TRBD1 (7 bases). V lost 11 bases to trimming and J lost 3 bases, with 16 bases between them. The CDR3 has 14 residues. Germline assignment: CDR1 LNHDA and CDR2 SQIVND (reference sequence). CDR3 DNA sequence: TGTGCCTGCAAGACCAGGGGGGACACCGGGGAGCTGTTTTTT. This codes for CACKTRGDTGELFF. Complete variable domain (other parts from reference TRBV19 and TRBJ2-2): DGGITQSPKYLFRKEGQNVTLSCEQNLNHDAMYWYRQDPGQGLRLIYYSQIVNDFQKGDIAEGYSVSREKKESFPLTVTSAQKNPTAFYLCACKTRGDTGELFFGEGSRLTVL.

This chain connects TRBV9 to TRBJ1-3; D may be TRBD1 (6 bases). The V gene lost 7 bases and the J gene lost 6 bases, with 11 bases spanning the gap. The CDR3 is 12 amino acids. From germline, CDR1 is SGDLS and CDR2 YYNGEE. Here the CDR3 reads CASGTGPNTIYF. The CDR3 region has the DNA TGTGCCAGCGGAACAGGGCCAAACACCATATATTTT.

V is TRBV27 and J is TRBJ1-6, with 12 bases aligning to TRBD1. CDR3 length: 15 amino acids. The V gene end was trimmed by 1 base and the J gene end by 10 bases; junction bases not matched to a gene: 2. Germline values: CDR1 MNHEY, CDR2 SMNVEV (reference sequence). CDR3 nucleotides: TGTGCCAGCAGTTTATTGGGACAGGGGGCCTCACCCCTCCACTTT. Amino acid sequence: CASSLLGQGASPLHF.

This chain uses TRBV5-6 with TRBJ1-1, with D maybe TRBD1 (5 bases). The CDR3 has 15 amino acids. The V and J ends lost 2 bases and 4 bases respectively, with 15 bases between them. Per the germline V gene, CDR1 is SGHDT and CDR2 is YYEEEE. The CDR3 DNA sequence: TGTGCCAGCAGCTTACCCTGGAGGGGCTTCACTGAAGCTTTCTTT. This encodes CASSLPWRGFTEAFF.

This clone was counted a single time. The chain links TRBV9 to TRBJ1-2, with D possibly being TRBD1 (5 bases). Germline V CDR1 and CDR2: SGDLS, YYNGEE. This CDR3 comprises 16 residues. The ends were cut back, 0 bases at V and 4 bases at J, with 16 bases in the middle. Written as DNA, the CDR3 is TGTGCCAGCAGCGTAGCTTTTCCAGGGATGGGCTATGGCTACACCTTC. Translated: CASSVAFPGMGYGYTF.

The CDR3 DNA reads as TGTGCCAGTACCGACAGGACAGGGACCGGGGAGCTGTTTTTT. The encoded protein is CASTDRTGTGELFF. V gene TRBV19 combines with J gene TRBJ2-2, with 8 bases fitting TRBD1. The ends lost 7 bases at V and 5 bases at J; junction bases unmatched: 6. Germline-derived CDR1 and CDR2 are LNHDA and SQIVND (reference sequence). The CDR3 has 14 residues.

CDR3 sequence (DNA): TGTGCCCAGGGCACCCCGAACACCGGGGAGCTGTTTTTT. Amino acids: CAQGTPNTGELFF. The rearrangement joins TRBV13 to TRBJ2-2; D possibly corresponds to TRBD1 (5 bases). The CDR3 runs 13 residues. The germline V gene encodes CDR1 PRHDT and CDR2 FYEKMQ (reference sequence). V was shortened by 11 bases and J by 0 bases, with 10 bases between the two germline ends.